These T cell receptor beta chains were read from a single sample in a study of cytomegalovirus exposure and HLA in healthy donors. Profiled with immunoSEQ multiplex PCR; TCRdb holds only in-frame clones, not every one. The data show nearly 200,000 clones, over 75% seen once. Sequenced input: PBMCs. These receptor sequences come from a boy younger than 10 in good health and CMV-seronegative. Both conserved end residues are part of each CDR3. The order of the fields is V gene, clone size, D gene, J gene, CDR3 protein, CDR3 DNA. D genes are given only for firm matches. Clone size is given for some rows only: seen once, a few or many times, or a class if the clone is expanded.

V: TRBV6-5; size: -; D: TRBD1; J: TRBJ1-2; CDR3: CASSPDRGNFYGYTF; DNA: TGTGCCAGCAGCCCGGACAGGGGGAACTTCTATGGCTACACCTTC
V: TRBV7-9; size: -; D: TRBD1; J: TRBJ1-2; CDR3: CASSLGNRGLAGYTF; DNA: TGTGCCAGCAGCTTGGGGAACAGGGGGCTTGCTGGCTACACCTTC
V: TRBV4-2; size: once; D: -; J: TRBJ1-2; CDR3: CASSHAGRANYGYTF; DNA: TGTGCCAGCAGCCATGCAGGGAGGGCCAACTATGGCTACACCTTC
V: TRBV5-1; size: few; D: -; J: TRBJ1-1; CDR3: CASSLGQEAFF; DNA: TGCGCCAGCAGCTTGGGGCAGGAAGCTTTCTTT
V: TRBV19; size: -; D: TRBD1; J: TRBJ2-1; CDR3: CASSRQGVHEQFF; DNA: TGTGCCAGTAGTAGACAGGGGGTACATGAGCAGTTCTTC
V: TRBV5-5; size: -; D: -; J: TRBJ1-1; CDR3: CASSLVQAAEAFF; DNA: TGTGCCAGCAGCTTGGTACAGGCCGCTGAAGCTTTCTTT
V: TRBV4-3; size: -; D: TRBD2; J: TRBJ2-1; CDR3: CASSQDIPQVAGHNEQFF; DNA: TGCGCCAGCAGCCAGGATATTCCCCAGGTAGCGGGCCACAATGAGCAGTTCTTC
V: TRBV7-2; size: -; D: TRBD1; J: TRBJ1-1; CDR3: CASSHSGGRTEAFF; DNA: TGTGCCAGCAGCCATTCAGGGGGCAGGACTGAAGCTTTCTTT
V: TRBV19; size: -; D: TRBD1; J: TRBJ1-1; CDR3: CASRDRGNRRNTEAFF; DNA: TGTGCCAGTAGGGACAGGGGGAACCGGAGGAACACTGAAGCTTTCTTT
V: TRBV5-4; size: -; D: TRBD2; J: TRBJ2-7; CDR3: CASSLTRSGGHPSEQYF; DNA: TGTGCCAGCAGCTTGACCCGAAGCGGGGGCCATCCTTCCGAGCAGTACTTC
V: TRBV9; size: -; D: TRBD2; J: TRBJ2-3; CDR3: CASSTPTSGGATDTQYF; DNA: TGTGCCAGCAGCACACCTACTAGCGGGGGGGCAACAGATACGCAGTATTTT
V: TRBV7-2; size: -; D: -; J: TRBJ2-3; CDR3: CASSLLGTGTDTQYF; DNA: TGTGCCAGCAGCTTATTGGGGACTGGCACAGATACGCAGTATTTT
V: TRBV7-2; size: -; D: -; J: TRBJ1-6; CDR3: CASSLIRANSPLHF; DNA: TGTGCCAGCAGCTTAATCAGGGCCAATTCACCCCTCCACTTT
V: TRBV7-9; size: -; D: -; J: TRBJ2-7; CDR3: CASTVEGRSYEQYF; DNA: TGTGCCAGCACGGTGGAGGGGCGGTCCTACGAGCAGTACTTC
V: TRBV27; size: -; D: -; J: TRBJ1-1; CDR3: CASSLYRGRSTEAFF; DNA: TGTGCCAGCAGTTTATATCGGGGAAGGAGCACTGAAGCTTTCTTT
V: TRBV2; size: -; D: TRBD2; J: TRBJ2-3; CDR3: CASSEPATPGGGFTQYF; DNA: TGTGCCAGCAGTGAACCAGCCACCCCGGGGGGGGGTTTTACGCAGTATTTT
V: TRBV9; size: -; D: -; J: TRBJ2-3; CDR3: CASSVSGFTDTQYF; DNA: TGTGCCAGCAGCGTCTCGGGGTTCACAGATACGCAGTATTTT
V: TRBV10-3; size: -; D: -; J: TRBJ2-5; CDR3: CAISEHDGETQYF; DNA: TGTGCCATCAGTGAGCACGACGGGGAGACCCAGTACTTC
V: TRBV27; size: few; D: -; J: TRBJ1-1; CDR3: CAVAYTGTHDVNTEAFF; DNA: TGTGCCGTTGCCTATACCGGGACACACGATGTGAACACTGAAGCTTTCTTT
V: TRBV4-1; size: -; D: -; J: TRBJ2-7; CDR3: CASSQDLTGSQYEQYF; DNA: TGCGCCAGCAGCCAAGACCTGACGGGTTCCCAATACGAGCAGTACTTC
V: TRBV4-3; size: -; D: -; J: TRBJ2-7; CDR3: CASSQAQGSYEQYF; DNA: TGCGCCAGCAGCCAAGCACAGGGATCCTACGAGCAGTACTTC
V: TRBV5-1; size: -; D: TRBD2; J: TRBJ2-1; CDR3: CASSLAGERGGREFF; DNA: TGCGCCAGCAGCTTGGCCGGGGAGCGGGGGGGCCGGGAGTTCTTC
V: TRBV2; size: -; D: -; J: TRBJ2-1; CDR3: CASSGGGVTFF; DNA: TGTGCCAGCAGCGGTGGAGGGGTCACCTTCTTC
V: TRBV5-4; size: -; D: -; J: TRBJ1-5; CDR3: CASSFYHQGQPQHF; DNA: TGTGCCAGCAGCTTTTACCACCAGGGTCAGCCCCAGCATTTT
V: TRBV4-3; size: -; D: -; J: TRBJ2-3; CDR3: CASSQAGSTDTQYF; DNA: TGCGCCAGCAGCCAGGCGGGGAGCACAGATACGCAGTATTTT
V: TRBV5-4; size: -; D: -; J: TRBJ2-1; CDR3: CASSSSSYNEQFF; DNA: TGTGCCAGCAGCTCTAGCTCCTACAATGAGCAGTTCTTC
V: TRBV7-3; size: -; D: -; J: TRBJ2-2; CDR3: CASSFGQTGELFF; DNA: TGTGCCAGCAGCTTTGGACAAACCGGGGAGCTGTTTTTT
V: TRBV6-6; size: -; D: TRBD1; J: TRBJ2-7; CDR3: CASSYRDSYEQYF; DNA: TGTGCCAGCAGTTATCGGGACAGCTACGAGCAGTACTTC
V: TRBV18; size: -; D: -; J: TRBJ2-6; CDR3: CASSPTVSGANVLTF; DNA: TGTGCCAGCTCACCAACGGTCTCTGGGGCCAACGTCCTGACTTTC
V: TRBV7-7; size: -; D: -; J: TRBJ2-3; CDR3: CASSLNFEDTQYF; DNA: TGTGCTAGCAGCTTAAACTTCGAAGATACGCAGTATTTT
V: TRBV7-9; size: -; D: -; J: TRBJ1-1; CDR3: CASGDPGGTEAFF; DNA: TGTGCCAGCGGAGACCCGGGGGGGACTGAAGCTTTCTTT
V: TRBV7-6; size: -; D: TRBD2; J: TRBJ2-1; CDR3: CASSPGGGLAVREQFF; DNA: TGTGCCAGCAGCCCCGGGGGGGGACTAGCTGTTCGGGAGCAGTTCTTC
V: TRBV7-6; size: -; D: TRBD2; J: TRBJ2-7; CDR3: CASSLGSGGFSYEQYF; DNA: TGTGCCAGCAGCTTAGGGAGCGGGGGGTTCTCCTACGAGCAGTACTTC
V: TRBV11-2; size: -; D: -; J: TRBJ2-5; CDR3: CASSKTAGPTETQYF; DNA: TGTGCCAGCAGCAAGACAGCGGGCCCTACGGAGACCCAGTACTTC
V: TRBV4-3; size: -; D: TRBD2; J: TRBJ2-3; CDR3: CASSQGMALAGGLITQYF; DNA: TGCGCCAGCAGCCAAGGGATGGCCCTAGCGGGGGGGCTGATCACGCAGTATTTT
V: TRBV23-1; size: -; D: -; J: TRBJ1-5; CDR3: CASSQSCGRRGDQPQHF; DNA: TGCGCCAGCAGTCAGTCGTGCGGAAGGAGGGGCGATCAGCCCCAGCATTTT
V: TRBV6-5; size: -; D: -; J: TRBJ1-2; CDR3: CASSLSRGNLWGYTF; DNA: TGTGCCAGCAGTTTGTCCAGGGGAAATTTGTGGGGCTACACCTTC
V: TRBV2; size: -; D: -; J: TRBJ1-1; CDR3: CASYIGEGRMNTEAFF; DNA: TGTGCCAGCTACATTGGGGAGGGCCGCATGAACACTGAAGCTTTCTTT
V: TRBV5-1; size: -; D: TRBD2; J: TRBJ2-7; CDR3: CASSPREGSYEQYF; DNA: TGCGCCAGCAGCCCCAGGGAGGGCAGCTACGAGCAGTACTTC
V: TRBV4-2; size: -; D: -; J: TRBJ1-2; CDR3: CASSPRDNLLGYTF; DNA: TGTGCCAGCAGCCCCCGGGATAACCTCCTTGGCTACACCTTC
V: TRBV19; size: few; D: TRBD2; J: TRBJ2-5; CDR3: CASRPNPHSGDPSRETQYF; DNA: TGTGCCAGTAGACCAAACCCTCATAGCGGGGACCCTTCCCGAGAGACCCAGTACTTC
V: TRBV7-3; size: -; D: -; J: TRBJ1-1; CDR3: CASSLKAGPQAGTEAFF; DNA: TGTGCCAGCAGCTTAAAAGCGGGGCCCCAGGCGGGCACTGAAGCTTTCTTT
V: TRBV30; size: -; D: TRBD1; J: TRBJ1-6; CDR3: CARSDRDNSPLHF; DNA: TGTGCCCGGAGTGACAGGGATAATTCACCCCTCCACTTT
V: TRBV5-6; size: -; D: -; J: TRBJ1-1; CDR3: CASRLSYQGSTEAFF; DNA: TGTGCCAGCAGGCTGTCATATCAGGGGAGCACTGAAGCTTTCTTT
V: TRBV19; size: -; D: TRBD1; J: TRBJ1-1; CDR3: CASSVTGVSWGTEAFF; DNA: TGTGCCAGTAGTGTGACAGGGGTTTCCTGGGGCACTGAAGCTTTCTTT
V: TRBV9; size: -; D: TRBD1; J: TRBJ2-7; CDR3: CASSGLTGTYEQYF; DNA: TGTGCCAGCAGCGGCCTGACAGGGACCTACGAGCAGTACTTC
V: TRBV27; size: few; D: -; J: TRBJ2-1; CDR3: CASSSLSHHEVFF; DNA: TGTGCCAGCAGTTCTCTGAGCCATCACGAGGTGTTCTTC
V: TRBV14; size: few; D: -; J: TRBJ1-2; CDR3: CASSQARRQGYTF; DNA: TGTGCCAGCAGCCAAGCGCGTAGACAGGGCTACACCTTC
V: TRBV5-4; size: -; D: -; J: TRBJ2-7; CDR3: CASSLLQGGGAYEQYF; DNA: TGTGCCAGCAGCCTGCTCCAGGGCGGGGGCGCGTACGAGCAGTACTTC
V: TRBV5-8; size: once; D: TRBD2; J: TRBJ2-1; CDR3: CASSSRLAAYNEQFF; DNA: TGTGCCAGCAGCTCAAGACTAGCGGCCTACAATGAGCAGTTCTTC
V: TRBV25-1; size: -; D: TRBD2; J: TRBJ2-1; CDR3: CASRGAGGNNEQFF; DNA: TGTGCCAGCAGAGGAGCGGGGGGAAACAATGAGCAGTTCTTC
V: TRBV5-1; size: -; D: TRBD2; J: TRBJ2-1; CDR3: CASSLTSGSYNEQFF; DNA: TGCGCCAGCAGCTTGACTAGCGGCTCCTACAATGAGCAGTTCTTC